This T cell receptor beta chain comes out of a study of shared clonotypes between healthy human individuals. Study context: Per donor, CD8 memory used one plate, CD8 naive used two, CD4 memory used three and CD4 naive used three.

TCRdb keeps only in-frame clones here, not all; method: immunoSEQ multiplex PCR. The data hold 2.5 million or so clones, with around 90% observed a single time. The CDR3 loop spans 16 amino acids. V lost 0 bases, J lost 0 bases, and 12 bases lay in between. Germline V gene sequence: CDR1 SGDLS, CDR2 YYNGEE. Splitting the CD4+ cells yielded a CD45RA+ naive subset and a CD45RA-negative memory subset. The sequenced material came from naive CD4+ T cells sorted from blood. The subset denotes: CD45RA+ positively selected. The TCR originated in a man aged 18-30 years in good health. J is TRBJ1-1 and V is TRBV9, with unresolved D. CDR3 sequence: CASSVEVVAMNTEAFF. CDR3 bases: TGTGCCAGCAGCGTAGAGGTTGTGGCTATGAACACTGAAGCTTTCTTT.